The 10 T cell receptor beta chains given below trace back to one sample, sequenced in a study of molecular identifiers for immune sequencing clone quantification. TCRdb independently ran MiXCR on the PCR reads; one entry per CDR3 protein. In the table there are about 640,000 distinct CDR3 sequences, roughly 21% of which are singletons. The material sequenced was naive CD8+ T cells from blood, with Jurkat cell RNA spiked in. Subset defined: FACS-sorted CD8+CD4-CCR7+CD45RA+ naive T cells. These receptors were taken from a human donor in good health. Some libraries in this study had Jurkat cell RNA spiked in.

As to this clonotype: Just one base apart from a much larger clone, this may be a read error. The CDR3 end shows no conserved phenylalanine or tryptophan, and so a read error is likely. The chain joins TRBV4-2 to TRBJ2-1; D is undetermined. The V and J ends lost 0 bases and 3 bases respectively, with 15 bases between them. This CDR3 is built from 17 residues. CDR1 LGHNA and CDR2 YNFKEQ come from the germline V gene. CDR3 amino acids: CASSQEGQGPSYNEQFL. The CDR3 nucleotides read TGTGCCAGCAGCCAAGAAGGGCAAGGACCGAGCTACAATGAGCAGTTCCTC.

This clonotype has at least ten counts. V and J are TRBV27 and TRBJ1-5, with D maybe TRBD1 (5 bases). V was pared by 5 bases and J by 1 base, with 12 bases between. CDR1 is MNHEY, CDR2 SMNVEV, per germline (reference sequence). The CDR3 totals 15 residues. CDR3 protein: CASSLKGRSNQPQHF. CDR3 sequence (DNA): TGTGCCAGCAGTCTAAAGGGACGGAGCAATCAGCCCCAGCATTTT.

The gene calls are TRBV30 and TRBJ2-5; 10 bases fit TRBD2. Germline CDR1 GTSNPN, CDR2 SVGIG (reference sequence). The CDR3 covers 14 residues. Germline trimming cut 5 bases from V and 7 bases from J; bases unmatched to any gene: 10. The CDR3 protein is CAWGGLAVEWTQYF. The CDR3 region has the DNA TGTGCCTGGGGCGGACTAGCGGTAGAATGGACCCAGTACTTC.

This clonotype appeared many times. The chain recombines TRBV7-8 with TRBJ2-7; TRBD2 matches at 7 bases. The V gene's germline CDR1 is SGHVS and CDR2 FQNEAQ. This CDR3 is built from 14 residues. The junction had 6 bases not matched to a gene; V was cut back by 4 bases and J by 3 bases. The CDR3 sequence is CASSSTGGHYEQYF. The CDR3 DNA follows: TGTGCCAGCAGCTCCACGGGAGGACACTACGAGCAGTACTTC.

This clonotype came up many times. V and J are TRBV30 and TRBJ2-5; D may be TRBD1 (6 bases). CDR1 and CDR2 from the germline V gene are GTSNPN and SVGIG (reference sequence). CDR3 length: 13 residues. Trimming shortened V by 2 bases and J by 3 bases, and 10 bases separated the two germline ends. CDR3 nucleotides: TGTGCCTGGAGTTTTGGACAGAAAGAGACCCAGTACTTC. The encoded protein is CAWSFGQKETQYF.

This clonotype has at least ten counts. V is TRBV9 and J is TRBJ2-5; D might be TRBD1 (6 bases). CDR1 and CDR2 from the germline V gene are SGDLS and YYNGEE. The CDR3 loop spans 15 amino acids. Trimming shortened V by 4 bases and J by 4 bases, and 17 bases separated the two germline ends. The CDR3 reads CASSLGQTVRETQYF. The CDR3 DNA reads TGTGCCAGCAGCTTAGGACAGACCGTGAGAGAGACCCAGTACTTC. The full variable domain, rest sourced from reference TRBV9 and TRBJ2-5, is DSGVTQTPKHLITATGQRVTLRCSPRSGDLSVYWYQQSLDQGLQFLIQYYNGEERAKGNILERFSAQQFPDLHSELNLSSLELGDSALYFCASSLGQTVRETQYFGPGTRLLVL.

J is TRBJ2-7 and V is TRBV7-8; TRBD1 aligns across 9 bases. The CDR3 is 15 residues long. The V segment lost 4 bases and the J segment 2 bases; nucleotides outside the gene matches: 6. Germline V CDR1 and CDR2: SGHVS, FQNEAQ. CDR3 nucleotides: TGTGCCAGCAGCTCGAGGCGGGACAGGGCCTACGAGCAGTACTTC. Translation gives CASSSRRDRAYEQYF.

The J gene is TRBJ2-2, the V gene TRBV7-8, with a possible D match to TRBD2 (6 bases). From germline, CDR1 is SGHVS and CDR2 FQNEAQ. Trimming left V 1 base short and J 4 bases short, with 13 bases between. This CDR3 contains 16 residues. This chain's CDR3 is CASSLVWGVGTGELFF. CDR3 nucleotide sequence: TGTGCCAGCAGCTTAGTCTGGGGGGTCGGCACCGGGGAGCTGTTTTTT.

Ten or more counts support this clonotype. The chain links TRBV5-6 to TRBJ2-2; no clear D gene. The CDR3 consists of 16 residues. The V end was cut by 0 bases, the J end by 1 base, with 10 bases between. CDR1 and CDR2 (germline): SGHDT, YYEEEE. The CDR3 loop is CASSLGSSGNTGELFF. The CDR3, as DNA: TGTGCCAGCAGCTTGGGTTCTTCAGGGAACACCGGGGAGCTGTTTTTT.

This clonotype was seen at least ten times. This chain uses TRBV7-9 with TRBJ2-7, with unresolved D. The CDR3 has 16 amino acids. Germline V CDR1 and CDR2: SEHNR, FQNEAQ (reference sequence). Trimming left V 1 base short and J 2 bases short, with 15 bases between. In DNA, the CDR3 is TGTGCCAGCAGCTTAGTTATTCGACGAACCACCTACGAGCAGTACTTC. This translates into CASSLVIRRTTYEQYF.